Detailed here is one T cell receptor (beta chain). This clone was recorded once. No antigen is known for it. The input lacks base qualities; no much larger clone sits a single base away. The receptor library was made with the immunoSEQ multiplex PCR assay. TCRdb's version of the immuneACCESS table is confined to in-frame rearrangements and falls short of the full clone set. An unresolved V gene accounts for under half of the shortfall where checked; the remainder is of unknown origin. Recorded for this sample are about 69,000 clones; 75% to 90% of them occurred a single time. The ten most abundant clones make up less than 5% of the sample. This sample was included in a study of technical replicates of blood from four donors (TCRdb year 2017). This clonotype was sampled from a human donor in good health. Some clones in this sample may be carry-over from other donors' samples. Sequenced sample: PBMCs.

The CDR3 amino acid sequence is: CASSVGPAGGSYEQYF. DNA sequence: TGTGCCAGCAGCGTAGGCCCAGCGGGGGGTTCCTACGAGCAGTACTTC. This chain is built from TRBV9 and TRBJ2-7, with 9 bases matching TRBD2. The CDR3 spans 16 residues, from the cysteine through the phenylalanine. Only the CDR3 DNA stays, 48 bases, in frame from base 1. For this chain, trimming is 0 bases at the V end and 1 base at the J end, and the number of junction bases without a gene match is 5. CDR1 and CDR2 were assigned from the germline V gene as SGDLS and YYNGEE.